This is a list of T cell receptor beta chains from one sample in a study of cytomegalovirus exposure and HLA in healthy donors. This table comes from immunoSEQ multiplex PCR, and its TCRdb copy is limited to in-frame clones, with some not included. The sample table includes 96,000 or so clones. What was sequenced was PBMCs. The receptors here all came from a woman aged 25 to 39 in good health and CMV-seronegative. Both conserved end residues are part of each CDR3. A D gene is named only where the DNA matches it firmly.

j_gene,d_gene,v_gene,CDR3aa,CDR3nt
TRBJ2-5,-,TRBV29-1,CSVEMRPPKVETQYF,TGCAGCGTTGAAATGAGGCCCCCGAAGGTCGAGACCCAGTACTTC
TRBJ2-2,-,TRBV11-2,CASSHLEGRTGELFF,TGTGCCAGCAGCCACCTGGAGGGGAGGACCGGGGAGCTGTTTTTT
TRBJ1-1,TRBD1,TRBV5-1,CASSQTGDEATEAFF,TGCGCCAGCAGCCAAACAGGGGATGAGGCCACTGAAGCTTTCTTT
TRBJ1-6,-,TRBV28,CASSRGRGAAWSSPLHF,TGTGCCAGCAGTCGGGGACGGGGGGCGGCTTGGTCTTCACCCCTCCACTTT
TRBJ2-7,TRBD1,TRBV6-1,CASSEEGQGWREQYF,TGTGCCAGCAGTGAAGAAGGACAGGGTTGGCGCGAGCAGTACTTC
TRBJ2-3,TRBD1,TRBV28,CASRRDRDRTDTQYF,TGTGCCAGCAGGCGCGACAGGGATCGCACAGATACGCAGTATTTT
TRBJ2-3,TRBD2,TRBV9,CASSGSGSRGDTQYF,TGTGCCAGCAGCGGTAGCGGGAGCCGGGGAGATACGCAGTATTTT
TRBJ2-7,-,TRBV27,CASSWGGHEQYF,TGTGCCAGCAGTTGGGGAGGCCACGAGCAGTACTTC
TRBJ2-5,TRBD1,TRBV27,CASSSPDRGRETQYF,TGTGCCAGCAGTTCCCCGGACAGGGGCCGAGAGACCCAGTACTTC
TRBJ2-1,TRBD2,TRBV25-1,CASSEIASGSSYNEQFF,TGTGCCAGCAGTGAAATTGCTAGCGGGAGCTCCTACAATGAGCAGTTCTTC
TRBJ1-1,-,TRBV5-1,CASSWRQSNTEAFF,TGCGCCAGCAGCTGGAGACAGAGTAACACTGAAGCTTTCTTT
TRBJ2-5,-,TRBV27,CASSRTDQETQYF,TGTGCCAGCAGTCGAACAGACCAAGAGACCCAGTACTTC
TRBJ1-5,-,TRBV19,CASSVPNRNQPQHF,TGTGCCAGTAGTGTCCCAAATCGCAATCAGCCCCAGCATTTT
TRBJ1-6,-,TRBV30,CAWSPRSYNSPLHF,TGTGCCTGGAGTCCCCGGTCCTATAATTCACCCCTCCACTTT
TRBJ2-7,TRBD2,TRBV11-3,CASSHSGSGYEQYF,TGTGCCAGCAGTCATAGCGGGAGTGGCTACGAGCAGTACTTC
TRBJ2-3,TRBD2,TRBV10-3,CAISEGTSDTDTQYF,TGTGCCATCAGTGAAGGGACTAGCGACACAGATACGCAGTATTTT
TRBJ2-5,TRBD1,TRBV5-4,CASSSTGKETQYF,TGTGCCAGCAGCTCGACAGGGAAAGAGACCCAGTACTTC
TRBJ2-7,TRBD2,TRBV5-1,CASSLQAGGPDEQYF,TGCGCCAGCAGCTTACAAGCGGGAGGGCCCGACGAGCAGTACTTC
TRBJ2-1,-,TRBV19,CASSTSSYNEQFF,TGTGCCAGTTCGACTAGCTCCTACAATGAGCAGTTCTTC
TRBJ2-5,TRBD2,TRBV10-3,CAISEVSGIGETQYF,TGTGCCATCAGTGAAGTTAGCGGGATTGGAGAGACCCAGTACTTC
TRBJ1-1,-,TRBV12-5,CASGFRGPLNTEAFF,TGTGCTAGTGGTTTCAGGGGTCCCTTGAACACTGAAGCTTTCTTT
TRBJ1-2,TRBD1,TRBV7-9,CASSRTGDYGYTF,TGTGCCAGCAGTAGGACAGGGGACTATGGCTACACCTTC
TRBJ2-1,TRBD2,TRBV4-1,CASSQVPSGGFFNEQFF,TGCGCCAGCAGCCAAGTTCCTAGCGGGGGGTTTTTTAATGAGCAGTTCTTC
TRBJ1-1,-,TRBV9,CASSVGGSTEAFF,TGTGCCAGCAGCGTGGGAGGGAGCACTGAAGCTTTCTTT
TRBJ1-1,-,TRBV21-1,CASSNLRNTEAFF,TGTGCCAGCAGCAATTTGAGAAACACTGAAGCTTTCTTT
TRBJ2-3,TRBD1,TRBV13,CASSLWTGPTTQYF,TGTGCCAGCAGCTTATGGACAGGTCCAACCACGCAGTATTTT
TRBJ1-1,-,TRBV14,CASSQVQGAEAFF,TGTGCCAGCAGCCAAGTCCAGGGCGCTGAAGCTTTCTTT
TRBJ1-1,-,TRBV7-8,CASSLGGTGTEAFF,TGTGCCAGCAGCTTAGGAGGTACAGGGACTGAAGCTTTCTTT
TRBJ1-2,TRBD1,TRBV5-6,CASSRRQGANHGYTF,TGTGCCAGCAGCCGTCGACAGGGGGCTAACCATGGCTACACCTTC
TRBJ1-2,TRBD1,TRBV15,CATSRGDREGGYGYTF,TGTGCCACCAGCAGAGGGGACAGGGAGGGTGGCTATGGCTACACCTTC
TRBJ2-2,-,TRBV7-3,CASSRAKTSNTGELFF,TGTGCCAGCAGTCGAGCTAAGACATCGAACACCGGGGAGCTGTTTTTT
TRBJ2-1,TRBD2,TRBV6-4,CASSEAGGSYNEQFF,TGTGCCAGCAGTGAAGCGGGAGGATCCTACAATGAGCAGTTCTTC
TRBJ2-7,TRBD1,TRBV28,CASSSRTGDEQYF,TGTGCCAGCAGTTCAAGGACAGGGGACGAGCAGTACTTC
TRBJ2-7,TRBD1,TRBV5-1,CASSGGQATREQYF,TGCGCCAGCAGCGGAGGACAGGCAACCCGCGAGCAGTACTTC
TRBJ1-2,-,TRBV7-8,CASSSRPGTINYGYTF,TGTGCCAGCAGCTCCCGCCCAGGGACAATAAACTATGGCTACACCTTC
TRBJ1-1,-,TRBV7-9,CASSPIWPNTEAFF,TGTGCCAGCAGCCCAATTTGGCCGAACACTGAAGCTTTCTTT
TRBJ2-2,-,TRBV10-3,CAISSGSANTGELFF,TGTGCCATCAGTTCCGGGTCTGCGAACACCGGGGAGCTGTTTTTT
TRBJ2-2,TRBD1,TRBV28,CASTALGQGGKELFF,TGTGCCAGCACCGCACTGGGACAGGGGGGAAAAGAGCTGTTTTTT
TRBJ2-1,TRBD2,TRBV11-2,CASSFWREGLLDEQFF,TGTGCCAGCAGCTTTTGGCGGGAGGGCCTTTTAGATGAGCAGTTCTTC
TRBJ2-3,-,TRBV10-3,CAITPSEGSGSTDTQYF,TGTGCCATCACTCCTTCCGAGGGAAGCGGCAGCACAGATACGCAGTATTTT
TRBJ2-5,-,TRBV27,CASRPYGLQETQYF,TGTGCCAGCAGACCATACGGACTACAAGAGACCCAGTACTTC
TRBJ1-2,-,TRBV5-6,CASSAGAIGYTF,TGTGCCAGCAGCGCAGGGGCGATTGGCTACACCTTC
TRBJ2-2,TRBD2,TRBV27,CASSLWGGGGGELFF,TGTGCCAGCAGTTTATGGGGCGGGGGAGGCGGGGAGCTGTTTTTT
TRBJ1-4,-,TRBV5-1,CASSFRTGELATNEKLFF,TGCGCCAGCAGCTTTCGCACAGGAGAGCTCGCAACTAATGAAAAACTGTTTTTT
TRBJ1-1,-,TRBV7-6,CASSLVSVEDTEAFF,TGTGCCAGCAGCTTAGTATCGGTTGAGGACACTGAAGCTTTCTTT
TRBJ1-5,-,TRBV21-1,CASRQQGYAGDQPQHF,TGTGCCAGCAGGCAACAGGGTTATGCGGGGGATCAGCCCCAGCATTTT
TRBJ2-7,-,TRBV19,CASSAGGDSYEQYF,TGTGCCAGTAGTGCCGGGGGTGACTCCTACGAGCAGTACTTC
TRBJ2-1,TRBD1,TRBV11-2,CASSLNSGQGANEQFF,TGTGCCAGCAGCCTCAATTCGGGACAGGGGGCGAATGAGCAGTTCTTC
TRBJ2-3,TRBD2,TRBV5-6,CASSLAGGAIDTQYF,TGTGCCAGCAGCTTGGCCGGGGGGGCAATAGATACGCAGTATTTT
TRBJ2-2,TRBD1,TRBV18,CASSPSGQGWTGELFF,TGTGCCAGCTCACCAAGCGGACAGGGATGGACCGGGGAGCTGTTTTTT
TRBJ2-5,TRBD1,TRBV5-5,CASSLLQGVQETQYF,TGTGCCAGCAGCTTACTGCAGGGGGTCCAAGAGACCCAGTACTTC
TRBJ1-2,-,TRBV7-3,CASSFRGGGNYGYTF,TGTGCCAGCAGCTTCCGTGGGGGGGGCAACTATGGCTACACCTTC
TRBJ1-2,-,TRBV28,CASSFMDTTSTNYGYTF,TGTGCCAGCAGTTTCATGGACACAACCTCTACTAACTATGGCTACACCTTC
TRBJ2-5,TRBD2,TRBV9,CASSSSGSRETQYF,TGTGCCAGCAGCAGTAGCGGGAGTCGGGAGACCCAGTACTTC
TRBJ2-7,-,TRBV4-2,CASSQIGGLTYEQYF,TGTGCCAGCAGCCAAATTGGCGGGCTAACCTACGAGCAGTACTTC
TRBJ2-1,TRBD2,TRBV7-7,CASSLGLADYNEQFF,TGTGCTAGCAGCTTAGGACTAGCGGATTACAATGAGCAGTTCTTC
TRBJ2-1,TRBD2,TRBV7-3,CASSPSVLAGVNEQFF,TGTGCCAGCAGCCCCTCGGTGCTAGCGGGAGTTAATGAGCAGTTCTTC
TRBJ2-1,-,TRBV6-5,CASLARTQGEQFF,TGTGCCAGCCTGGCTAGGACCCAGGGGGAGCAGTTCTTC
TRBJ2-7,TRBD1,TRBV6-5,CASSYGTGAYEQYF,TGTGCCAGCAGTTACGGGACAGGGGCCTACGAGCAGTACTTC
TRBJ2-7,-,TRBV11-2,CASSLGLPPYEQYF,TGTGCCAGCAGCCTCGGACTACCGCCCTACGAGCAGTACTTC